The present TCR beta chain was sequenced within a study of blood T cell repertoires in COVID-19. Study in general: The origin of the acute and convalescent COVID-19 samples was the United States, Italy and Spain.

V lost 3 bases and J lost 0, with 6 bases in between. Germline V gene data show CDR1 as ENHRY and CDR2 as SYGVKD. The CDR3 spans 13 residues. In the study's own analysis: How many nucleated cells were present was estimated from reference gene primer amplification. Clones were read by immunoSEQ multiplex PCR, and TCRdb kept only the in-frame ones, dropping some. The D gene and trimming were derived from the DNA, and the V and J assignments and clone size from that table. The table includes approximately 200,000 clones, roughly 84% detected once. The rearrangement uses TRBV10-3 and TRBJ2-7; D remains unclear. The TCR comes from a man aged 50 to 60 who had recovered from COVID-19. The sample was peripheral blood. Here the CDR3 DNA reads TGTGCCATCAGTGAATCTAGCTCCTACGAGCAGTACTTC. It is translated as CAISESSSYEQYF.